This T cell receptor beta chain stems from a study of B cell selection in AIRE deficiency. The study's findings and limits: Shared Treg sequences were biased toward short CDR3s with few non-templated nucleotide insertions. AIRE-deficient Tconv and Treg repertoires matched healthy donors in TCRBV, CDR3 length, diversity.

Conventional CD4 T cells were sorted as CD4+CD127+ cells. The method was immunoSEQ multiplex PCR; TCRdb's version includes in-frame clones alone and lacks a portion of them. There are roughly 23,000 clones in the sample; about 98% occur only once, and under 0.2% lies in the top ten. Germline-derived CDR1 and CDR2 are SGHTA and FQGNSA. The CDR3 consists of 13 residues. Deletions cut 2 bases from V and 5 bases from J, with 9 bases between. As for this clone: Its target is not known.

J is TRBJ2-5 and V is TRBV7-2; TRBD2 is a possible D gene (5 bases). Sequencing used conventional CD4+ T cells sorted from PBMCs. This clonotype originated in a human donor with AIRE deficiency. CDR3 DNA: TGTGCCAGCAGCTTATACCCGGGGGAGACCCAGTACTTC. Translation: CASSLYPGETQYF. Complete variable domain (other parts from reference TRBV7-2 and TRBJ2-5): GAGVSQSPSNKVTEKGKDVELRCDPISGHTALYWYRQSLGQGLEFLIYFQGNSAPDKSGLPSDRFSAERTGGSVSTLTIQRTQQEDSAVYLCASSLYPGETQYFGPGTRLLVL.